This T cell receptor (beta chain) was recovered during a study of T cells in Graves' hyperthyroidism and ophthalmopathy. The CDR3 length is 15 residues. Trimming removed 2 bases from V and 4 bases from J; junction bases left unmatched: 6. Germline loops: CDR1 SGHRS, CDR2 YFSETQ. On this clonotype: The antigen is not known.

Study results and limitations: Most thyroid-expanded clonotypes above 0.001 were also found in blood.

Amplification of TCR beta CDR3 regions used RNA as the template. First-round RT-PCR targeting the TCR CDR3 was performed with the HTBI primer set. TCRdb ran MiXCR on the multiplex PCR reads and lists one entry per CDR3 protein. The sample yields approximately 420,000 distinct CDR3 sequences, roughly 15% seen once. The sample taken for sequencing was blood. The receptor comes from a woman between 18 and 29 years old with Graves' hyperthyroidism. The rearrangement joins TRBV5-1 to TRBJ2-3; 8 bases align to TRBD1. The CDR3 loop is CASSLLGQGADTQYF. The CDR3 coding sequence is TGCGCCAGCAGCTTACTCGGACAGGGAGCAGATACGCAGTATTTT.